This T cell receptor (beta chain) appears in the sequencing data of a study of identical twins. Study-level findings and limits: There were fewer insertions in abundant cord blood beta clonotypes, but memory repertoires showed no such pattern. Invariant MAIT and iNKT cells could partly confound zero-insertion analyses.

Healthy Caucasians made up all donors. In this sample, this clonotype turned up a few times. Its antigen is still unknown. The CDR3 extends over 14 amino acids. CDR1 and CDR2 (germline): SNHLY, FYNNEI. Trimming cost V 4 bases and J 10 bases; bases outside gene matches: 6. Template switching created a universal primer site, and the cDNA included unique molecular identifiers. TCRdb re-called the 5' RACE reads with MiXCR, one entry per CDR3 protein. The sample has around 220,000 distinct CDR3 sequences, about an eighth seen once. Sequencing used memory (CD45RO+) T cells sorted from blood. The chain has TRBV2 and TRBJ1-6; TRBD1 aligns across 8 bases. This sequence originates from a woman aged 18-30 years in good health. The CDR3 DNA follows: TGTGCCAGCAGTGCCGACAGGGGAGACTCACCCCTCCACTTT. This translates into CASSADRGDSPLHF.